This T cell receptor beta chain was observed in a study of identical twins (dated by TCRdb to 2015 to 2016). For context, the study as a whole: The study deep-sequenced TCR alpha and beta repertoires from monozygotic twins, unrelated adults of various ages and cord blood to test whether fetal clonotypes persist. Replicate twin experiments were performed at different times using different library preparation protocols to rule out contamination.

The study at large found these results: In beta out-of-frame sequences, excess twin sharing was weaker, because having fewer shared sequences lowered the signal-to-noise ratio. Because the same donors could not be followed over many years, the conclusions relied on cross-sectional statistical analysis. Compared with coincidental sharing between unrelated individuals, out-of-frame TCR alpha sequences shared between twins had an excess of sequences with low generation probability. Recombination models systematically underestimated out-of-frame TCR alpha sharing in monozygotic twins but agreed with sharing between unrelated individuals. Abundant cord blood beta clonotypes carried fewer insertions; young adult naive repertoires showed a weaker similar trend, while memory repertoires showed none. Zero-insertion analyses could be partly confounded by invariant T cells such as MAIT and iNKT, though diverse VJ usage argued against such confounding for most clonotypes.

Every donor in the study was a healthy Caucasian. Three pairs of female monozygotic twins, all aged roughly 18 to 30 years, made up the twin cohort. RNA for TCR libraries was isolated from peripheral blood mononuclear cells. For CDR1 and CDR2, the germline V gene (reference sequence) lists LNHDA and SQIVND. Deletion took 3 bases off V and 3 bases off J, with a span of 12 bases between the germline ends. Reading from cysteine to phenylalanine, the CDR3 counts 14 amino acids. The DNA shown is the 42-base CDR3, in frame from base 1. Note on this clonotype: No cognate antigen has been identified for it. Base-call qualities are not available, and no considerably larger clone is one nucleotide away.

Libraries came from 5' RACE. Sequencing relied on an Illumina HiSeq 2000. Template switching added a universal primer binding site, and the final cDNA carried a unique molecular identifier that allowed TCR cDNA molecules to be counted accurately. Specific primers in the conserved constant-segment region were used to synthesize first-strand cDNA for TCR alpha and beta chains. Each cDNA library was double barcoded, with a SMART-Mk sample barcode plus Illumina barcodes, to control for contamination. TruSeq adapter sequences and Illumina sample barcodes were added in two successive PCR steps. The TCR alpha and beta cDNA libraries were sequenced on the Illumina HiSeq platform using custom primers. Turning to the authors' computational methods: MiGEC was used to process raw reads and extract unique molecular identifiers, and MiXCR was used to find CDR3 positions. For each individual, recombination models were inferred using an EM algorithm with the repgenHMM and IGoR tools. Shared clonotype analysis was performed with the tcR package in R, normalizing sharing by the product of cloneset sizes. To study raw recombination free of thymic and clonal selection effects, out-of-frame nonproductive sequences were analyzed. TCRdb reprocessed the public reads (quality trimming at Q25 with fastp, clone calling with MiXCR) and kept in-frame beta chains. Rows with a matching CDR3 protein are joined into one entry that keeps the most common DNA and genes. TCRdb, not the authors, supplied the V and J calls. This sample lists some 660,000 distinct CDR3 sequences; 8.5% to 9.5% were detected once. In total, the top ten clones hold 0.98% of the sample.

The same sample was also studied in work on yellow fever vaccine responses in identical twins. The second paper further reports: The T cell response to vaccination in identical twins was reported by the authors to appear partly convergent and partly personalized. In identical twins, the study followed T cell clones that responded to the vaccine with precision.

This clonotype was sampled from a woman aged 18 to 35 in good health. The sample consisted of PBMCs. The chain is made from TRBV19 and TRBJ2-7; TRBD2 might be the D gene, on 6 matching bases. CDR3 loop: CASSIGGASYEQYF. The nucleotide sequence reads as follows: TGTGCCAGTAGTATCGGCGGGGCCAGCTACGAGCAGTACTTC. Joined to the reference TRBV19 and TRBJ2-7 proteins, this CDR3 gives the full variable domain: DGGITQSPKYLFRKEGQNVTLSCEQNLNHDAMYWYRQDPGQGLRLIYYSQIVNDFQKGDIAEGYSVSREKKESFPLTVTSAQKNPTAFYLCASSIGGASYEQYFGPGTRLTVT.